What follows is one T cell receptor beta chain and its context. V gave up 5 bases and J gave up 6 bases; unmatched junction bases: 11. Per the germline V gene, CDR1 is MNHNS and CDR2 is SASEGT. The CDR3 covers 16 residues. RNA transcripts yielded amplified TCR beta CDR3 regions. After a first-round RT-PCR with HTBI primers, a second-round multiplex PCR was run. One entry per CDR3 protein, called by TCRdb with MiXCR from the multiplex PCR reads. The sample lists around 660,000 distinct CDR3 sequences; just over 40% were seen once. Under 3 months in duration, the ophthalmopathy in affected donors had moderate-to-severe activity, CAS ≥3 and NOSPECS ≥4. The diagnosis combined clinical symptoms, thyroxine, TRAb, thyroid ultrasound and orbital computed tomography scans. The record originates from a study of Graves' ophthalmopathy and Graves' hyperthyroidism. Study-wide background: Ahead of any treatment, peripheral blood was obtained at the initial diagnosis.

The chain uses TRBV6-1 and TRBJ2-2; 8 nucleotides align to TRBD2. The origin of this receptor is an adult man with Graves' ophthalmopathy. The material sequenced was peripheral blood. This CDR3 is CASSYGPGGAPGELFF. The CDR3 DNA reads TGTGCCAGCAGTTACGGGCCCGGGGGGGCCCCCGGGGAGCTGTTTTTT.